This TCR beta chain was captured by sequencing in a study of T cells in Graves' hyperthyroidism and ophthalmopathy. Study-wide findings and caveats: Blood held most thyroid clonotypes expanded above 0.001 frequency.

On this clonotype: Its antigen remains unknown.

TCR beta CDR3 sequences were amplified from RNA transcripts. First-round RT-PCR of the TCR CDR3 relied on the HTBI primer set. TCRdb fed the multiplex PCR reads into MiXCR, producing one record per CDR3 protein. Among around 35,000 distinct CDR3 sequences listed, 52% were seen once. Trimming left V 2 bases short and J 5 bases short, with 9 bases between. CDR3 length: 13 residues. CDR1 is SGHTA and CDR2 is FQGNSA in the germline V gene. The TCR originated in a man aged 40-55 years with Graves' ophthalmopathy. The V call is TRBV7-2, the J call TRBJ2-5; no clear D gene. Specimen: blood. The CDR3 reads CASSLRAGETQYF. The CDR3 DNA reads TGTGCCAGCAGCTTAAGGGCAGGTGAGACCCAGTACTTC.